Listed here are 3 T cell receptor beta chains from one sample, sequenced in a study of human T cells and chemical hapten exposure (dated by TCRdb to the early 2020s). The method behind the library was RACE. For sequencing, a NextSeq 500 was employed. TCRdb trimmed the raw reads at Q25, called clones with MiXCR and kept productive beta chains. Every CDR3 protein is listed once, alongside the most common genes and DNA of its rows. The sample table records 60,000 or so distinct CDR3 sequences; 9.5% to 10% of these occur just once. The top ten clones comprise around 9.5% of the sample. In the paper's terms, the time point label means: pre-sensitization, week 0. The sample's treatment or condition label, decoded: therapeutic diphenylcyclopropenone sensitization with weekly scalp DPC. This specimen consisted of whole blood, obtained in connection with sensitization to the hapten diphenylcyclopropenone (DPC). The receptors here all came from a man aged 35 to 55 with alopecia areata. Some clones in this sample may be carry-over from other donors' samples.

There are a few counts of this clonotype. The chain carries TRBV20-1 and TRBJ1-6; D is possibly TRBD1 (5 bases). Germline V gives CDR1 DFQATT, CDR2 SNEGSKA (reference sequence). V lost 2 bases and J 0 bases, leaving 11 bases between the germline ends. This CDR3 contains 16 residues. The CDR3 DNA sequence: TGCAGTGCTAGAATGGGGACGAGCTCCTATAATTCACCCCTCCACTTT. Amino acids: CSARMGTSSYNSPLHF.

This clonotype was seen more than once but under ten times. The gene calls are TRBV5-6 and TRBJ2-2, with TRBD2 as a possible D gene (6 bases). CDR3 length: 16 residues. Trimming removed 4 bases from V and 2 bases from J, with 15 bases in between. CDR1 is SGHDT and CDR2 is YYEEEE in the germline V gene. The CDR3 DNA reads as TGTGCCAGCAGCCCTGGAGGGCGCGTAAACACCGGGGAGCTGTTTTTT. This translates into CASSPGGRVNTGELFF.

This clonotype showed up many times. CDR3 in amino acids: CASSSRGGSYNEQFF. In DNA form, the CDR3 reads TGTGCCAGCAGCTCCCGCGGGGGCTCCTACAATGAGCAGTTCTTC. This chain joins TRBV7-2 and TRBJ2-1, with 7 bases fitting TRBD2. Germline loops: CDR1 SGHTA, CDR2 FQGNSA. After removal of 4 bases from V and 0 bases from J, the junction contained 3 bases not matched to a gene. This CDR3 has 15 amino acids.